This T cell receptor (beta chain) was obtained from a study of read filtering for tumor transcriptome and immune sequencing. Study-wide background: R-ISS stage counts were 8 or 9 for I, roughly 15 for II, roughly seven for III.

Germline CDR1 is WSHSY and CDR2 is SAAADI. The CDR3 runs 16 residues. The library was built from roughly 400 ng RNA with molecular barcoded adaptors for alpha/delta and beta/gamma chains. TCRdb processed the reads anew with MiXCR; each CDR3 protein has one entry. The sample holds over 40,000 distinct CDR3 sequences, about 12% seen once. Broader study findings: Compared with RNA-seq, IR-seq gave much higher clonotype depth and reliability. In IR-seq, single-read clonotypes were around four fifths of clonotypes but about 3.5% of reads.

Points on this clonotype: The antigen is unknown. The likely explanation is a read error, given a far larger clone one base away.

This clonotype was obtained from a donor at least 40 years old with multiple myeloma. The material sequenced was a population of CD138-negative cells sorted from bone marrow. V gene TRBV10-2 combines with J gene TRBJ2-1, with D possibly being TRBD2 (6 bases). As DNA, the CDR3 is TGTGCCATCAGTGGAACAGCGGGTAGCTCCTACAGTGAGCAGTTCTTC. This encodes CAISGTAGSSYSEQFF.